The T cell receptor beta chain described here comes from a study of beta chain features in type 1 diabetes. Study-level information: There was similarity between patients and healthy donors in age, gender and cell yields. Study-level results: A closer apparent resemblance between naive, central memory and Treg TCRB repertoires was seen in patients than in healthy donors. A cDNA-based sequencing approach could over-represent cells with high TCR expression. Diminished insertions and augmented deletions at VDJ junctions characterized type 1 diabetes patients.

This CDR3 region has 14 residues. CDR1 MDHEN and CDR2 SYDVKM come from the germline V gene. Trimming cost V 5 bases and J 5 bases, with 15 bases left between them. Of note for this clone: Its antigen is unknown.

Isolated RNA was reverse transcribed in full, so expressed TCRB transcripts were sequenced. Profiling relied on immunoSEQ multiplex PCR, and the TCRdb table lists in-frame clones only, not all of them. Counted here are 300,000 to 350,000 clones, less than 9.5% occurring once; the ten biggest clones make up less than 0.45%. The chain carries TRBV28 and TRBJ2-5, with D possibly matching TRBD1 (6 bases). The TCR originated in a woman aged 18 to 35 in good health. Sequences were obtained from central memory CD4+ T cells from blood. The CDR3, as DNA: TGTGCCAGCAGTACCCCAGGGGTTTCGGAGACCCAGTACTTC. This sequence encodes CASSTPGVSETQYF.